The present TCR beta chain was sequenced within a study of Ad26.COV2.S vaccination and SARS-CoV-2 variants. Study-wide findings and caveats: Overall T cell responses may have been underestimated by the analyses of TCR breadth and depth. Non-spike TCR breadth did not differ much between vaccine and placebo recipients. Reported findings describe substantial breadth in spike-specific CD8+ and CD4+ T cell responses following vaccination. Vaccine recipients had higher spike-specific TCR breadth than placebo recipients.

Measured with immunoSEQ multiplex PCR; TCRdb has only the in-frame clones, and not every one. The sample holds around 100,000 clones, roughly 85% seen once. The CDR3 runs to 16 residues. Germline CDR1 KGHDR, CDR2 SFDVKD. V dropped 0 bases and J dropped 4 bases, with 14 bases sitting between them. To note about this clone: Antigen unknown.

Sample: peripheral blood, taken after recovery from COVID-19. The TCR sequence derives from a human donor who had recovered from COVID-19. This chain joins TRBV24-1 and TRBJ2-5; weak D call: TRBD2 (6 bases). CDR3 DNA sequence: TGTGCCACCAGTGATTTGTATTCGAGGGGAGGAGAGACCCAGTACTTC. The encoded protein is CATSDLYSRGGETQYF.